Included here is one TCR beta chain sequence, with context. Its antigen is still unknown. This specimen comes from a study of T-cell reconstitution after alpha-beta-depleted transplantation in children. Unique molecular identifiers were incorporated when the TCRbeta library was constructed. Each CDR3 protein gets one entry after TCRdb re-called the PCR reads with MiXCR. Among about 540,000 distinct CDR3 sequences listed, around 27% were seen once. Findings of the study overall: Surviving recipient T cells and intrathymic progenitors accounted for some patients' high TCRbeta diversity at day 60. The main origin of T-cell counts and diversity one year after transplant was newly produced T cells. Where alpha-beta T cells came from about two months after transplant was reportedly several hundred expanded graft clones.

The TCR originated in a boy less than two years old with Wiskott-Aldrich syndrome, due to receive a stem cell transplant. The source material was PBMCs, sampled before TCRalphabeta/CD19-depleted stem cell transplant.

The CDR3 here is CSVEGTNEQFF. The CDR3 bases are TGCAGCGTTGAAGGAACCAATGAGCAGTTCTTC. The rearrangement joins TRBV29-1 to TRBJ2-1; the D is unclear. The germline gives CDR1 SQVTM, CDR2 ANQGSEA. Trimming took off 1 base at V and 6 bases at J, with 4 bases between the two ends. CDR3 length: 11 residues.